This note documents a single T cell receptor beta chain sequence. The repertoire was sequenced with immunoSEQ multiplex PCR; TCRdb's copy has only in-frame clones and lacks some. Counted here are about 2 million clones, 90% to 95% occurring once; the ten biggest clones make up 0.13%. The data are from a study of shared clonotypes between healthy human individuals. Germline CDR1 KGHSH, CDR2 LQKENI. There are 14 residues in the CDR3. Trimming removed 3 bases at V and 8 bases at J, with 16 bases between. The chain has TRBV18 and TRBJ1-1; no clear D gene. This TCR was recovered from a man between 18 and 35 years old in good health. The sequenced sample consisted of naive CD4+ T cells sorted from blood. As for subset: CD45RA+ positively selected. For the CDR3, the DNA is TGTGCCAGCTCACCCCCCCGAGACGGTGTAGAAGCTTTCTTT. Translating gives CASSPPRDGVEAFF.